The clone carrying this TCR beta chain showed up just a few times. Antigen specificity is unknown. V shed 4 bases and J shed 3 bases, with 7 bases lying between them. This CDR3 region has 12 residues. This sample was taken from a study of human T cells and chemical hapten exposure. Study-wide findings and caveats: Expanded TCRs formed significantly more large CDR3 similarity clusters than controls.

The library tagged individual cDNA molecules with unique molecular identifiers. TCRdb recomputed calls from the RACE reads with MiXCR, one row per CDR3 protein. The sample lists 210,000 or so distinct CDR3 sequences, under 30% occurring once. Regarding time point: patch test 3, about 24 weeks after DPC sensitization. Noted treatment: therapeutic diphenylcyclopropenone sensitization with weekly scalp DPC. This specimen was whole blood, taken in connection with sensitization to the hapten diphenylcyclopropenone (DPC). This rearrangement joins TRBV12-3 or TRBV12-4 to TRBJ2-7, with unresolved D. This TCR was sampled from a woman in her thirties or forties with alopecia areata. Some clones in this sample may be carry-over from other donors' samples. CDR3 coding DNA: TGTGCCAGCAGTTGGACCCGCTACGAGCAGTACTTC. Translation gives CASSWTRYEQYF.